The TCR beta chain under discussion was sequenced for a study of CD8 T cells in ankylosing spondylitis. In TCRdb, the 5' RACE reads were re-called with MiXCR into one record per CDR3 protein. This sample carries approximately 200,000 distinct CDR3 sequences, over 10% of them seen once, and the ten largest clones take around 10%. This clonotype was counted ten times or more. What it binds is unknown. Study results and limitations: Matched ankylosing spondylitis synovial fluid reportedly showed significant enrichment of disease-linked clones. Both synovial fluid and blood in reactive arthritis had previously been reported to carry some motif variants.

Germline V gene lookup returns CDR1 SGHRS and CDR2 YFSETQ. This CDR3 spans 15 amino acids. Trimming stripped 5 bases from V and 0 bases from J, with 13 bases between. The gene calls are TRBV5-1 and TRBJ2-3; possible D gene TRBD2, 5 bases. The sequence came from a female donor with ankylosing spondylitis or in good health (not recorded which). Sequenced: blood, either unsorted or a sorted T cell fraction (not recorded which). The CDR3 DNA reads as TGCGCCAGCAGTTCCTCTGGCGGGAGCACAGATACGCAGTATTTT. It codes for CASSSSGGSTDTQYF.